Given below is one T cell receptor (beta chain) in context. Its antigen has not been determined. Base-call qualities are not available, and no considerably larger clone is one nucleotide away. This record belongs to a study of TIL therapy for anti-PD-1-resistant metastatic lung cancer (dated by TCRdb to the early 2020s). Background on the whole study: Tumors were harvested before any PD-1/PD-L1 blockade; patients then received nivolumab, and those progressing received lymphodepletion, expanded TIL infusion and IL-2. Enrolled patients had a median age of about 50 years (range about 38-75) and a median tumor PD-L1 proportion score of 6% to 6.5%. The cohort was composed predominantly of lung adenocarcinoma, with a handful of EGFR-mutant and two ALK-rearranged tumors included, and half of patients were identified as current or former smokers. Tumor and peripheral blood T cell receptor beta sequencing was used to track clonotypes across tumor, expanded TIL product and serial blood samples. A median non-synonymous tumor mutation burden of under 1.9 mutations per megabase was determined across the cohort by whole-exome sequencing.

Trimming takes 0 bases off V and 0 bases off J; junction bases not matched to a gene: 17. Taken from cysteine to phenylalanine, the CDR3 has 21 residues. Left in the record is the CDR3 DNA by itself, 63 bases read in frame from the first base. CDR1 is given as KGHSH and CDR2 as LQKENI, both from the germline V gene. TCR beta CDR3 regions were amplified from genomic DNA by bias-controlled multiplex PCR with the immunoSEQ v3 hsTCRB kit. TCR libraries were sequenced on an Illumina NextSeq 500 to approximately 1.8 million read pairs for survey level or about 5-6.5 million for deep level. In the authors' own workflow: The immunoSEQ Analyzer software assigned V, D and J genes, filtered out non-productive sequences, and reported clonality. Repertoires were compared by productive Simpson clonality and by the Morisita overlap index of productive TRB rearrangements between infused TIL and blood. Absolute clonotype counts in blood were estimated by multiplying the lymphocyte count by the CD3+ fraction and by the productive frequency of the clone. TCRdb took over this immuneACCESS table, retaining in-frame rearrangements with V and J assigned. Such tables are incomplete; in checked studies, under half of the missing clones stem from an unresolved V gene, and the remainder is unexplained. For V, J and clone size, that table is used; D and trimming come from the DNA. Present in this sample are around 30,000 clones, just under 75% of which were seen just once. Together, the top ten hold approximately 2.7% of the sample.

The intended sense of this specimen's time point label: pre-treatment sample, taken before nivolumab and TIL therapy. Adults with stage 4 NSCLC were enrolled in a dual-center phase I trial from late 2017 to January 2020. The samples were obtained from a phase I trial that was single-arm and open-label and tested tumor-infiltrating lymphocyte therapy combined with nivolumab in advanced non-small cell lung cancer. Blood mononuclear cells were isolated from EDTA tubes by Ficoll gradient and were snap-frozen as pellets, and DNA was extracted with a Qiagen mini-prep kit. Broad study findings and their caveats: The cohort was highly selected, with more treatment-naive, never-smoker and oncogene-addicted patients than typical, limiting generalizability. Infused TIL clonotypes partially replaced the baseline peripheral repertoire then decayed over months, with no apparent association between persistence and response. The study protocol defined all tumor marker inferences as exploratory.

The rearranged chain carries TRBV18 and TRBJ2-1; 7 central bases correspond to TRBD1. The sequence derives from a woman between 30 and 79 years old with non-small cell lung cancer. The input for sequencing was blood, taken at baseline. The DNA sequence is TGTGCCAGCTCACCACCGTTCAACAACTTGCGACAGGGCAGCTCCTACAATGAGCAGTTCTTC. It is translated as CASSPPFNNLRQGSSYNEQFF.